This T cell receptor (beta chain) originates from a study of blood T cells in healthy people across ages. Study-level points and caveats: Long-lived and aged donors differed, with more naive CD4+ cells and higher diversity in the long-lived. Across the age range, TCR beta diversity per million T cells fell in a roughly linear way.

Next came a second PCR, run for about 7 to 12 cycles, which used a sample-barcoded 5' primer along with a J-beta primer mix. Every cDNA molecule carried a tag from a template-switch adaptor bearing 12 random nucleotides. One entry per CDR3 protein, called by TCRdb with MiXCR from the 5' RACE reads. The sample includes over 500,000 distinct CDR3 sequences, about 51% of them seen just once. The CDR3 has 13 residues. Comments on this clonotype: Antigen: not known. Since a much larger clone is just one base distant, this may be a read error.

The receptor's source is a woman older than 75 in good health. Sequencing was carried out using blood. V usage is TRBV12-3 or TRBV12-4 and J usage is TRBJ2-3, with a tentative D call TRBD1 (5 bases). The CDR3 spells CASSRDSTDAQYF. CDR3 nucleotides: TGTGCCAGCAGTAGAGACAGCACAGATGCGCAGTATTTT.